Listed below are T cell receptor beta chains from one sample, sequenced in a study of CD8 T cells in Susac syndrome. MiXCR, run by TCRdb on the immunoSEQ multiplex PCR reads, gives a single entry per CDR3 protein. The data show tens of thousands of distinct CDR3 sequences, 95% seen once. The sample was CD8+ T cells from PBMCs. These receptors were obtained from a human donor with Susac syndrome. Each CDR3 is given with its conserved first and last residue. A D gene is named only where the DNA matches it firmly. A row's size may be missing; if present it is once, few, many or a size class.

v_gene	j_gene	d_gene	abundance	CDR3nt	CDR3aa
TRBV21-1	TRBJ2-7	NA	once	TGTGCCAGCAGTACCCGACTAGCGGTCTACGAGCAGTACTTC	CASSTRLAVYEQYF
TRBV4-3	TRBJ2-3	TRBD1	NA	TGCGCCAGCAGCCAAGACGACAGGGATTGGGGAGATACGCAGTATTTT	CASSQDDRDWGDTQYF
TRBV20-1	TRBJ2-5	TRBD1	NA	TGCAGTGGCGCGGGGGACAGGGTACGAAAGACCCAGTACTTC	CSGAGDRVRKTQYF
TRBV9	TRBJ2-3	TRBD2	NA	TGTGCCAGCAGCGTAGAGGGGACTAGCGGGAGTATAACAGATACGCAGTATTTT	CASSVEGTSGSITDTQYF
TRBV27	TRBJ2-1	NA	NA	TGTGCCAGCAGTTTAGGGTATGAGCAGTTCTTC	CASSLGYEQFF
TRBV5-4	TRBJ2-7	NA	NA	TGTGCCAGCAGCTTGGATATATCAGAGCAGTACTTC	CASSLDISEQYF
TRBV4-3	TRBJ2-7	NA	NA	TGCGCCAGCAGCCAAGACCCGTCAGCCTACGAGCAGTACTTC	CASSQDPSAYEQYF
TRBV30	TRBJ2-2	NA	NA	TGTGCCTGGACCGGGACCAACACCGGGGAGCTGTTTTTT	CAWTGTNTGELFF
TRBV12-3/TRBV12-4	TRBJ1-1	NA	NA	TGTGCCAGCAGTTTACAAGTGAACACTGAAGCTTTCTTT	CASSLQVNTEAFF
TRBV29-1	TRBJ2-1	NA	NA	TGCAGCGTTAACGGACGGGCCCCCTCCTACAATGAGCAGTTCTTC	CSVNGRAPSYNEQFF
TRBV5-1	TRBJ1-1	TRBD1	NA	TGCGCCAGCAGCTTGGGGGACAGTCTGAACACTGAAGCTTTCTTT	CASSLGDSLNTEAFF
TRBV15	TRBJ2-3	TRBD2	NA	TGTGCCACCAGTAAGCGGGAGGGCACAGATACGCAGTATTTT	CATSKREGTDTQYF
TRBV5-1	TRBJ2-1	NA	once	TGCGCCAGCGGCCTAACAGGGAGCTCCTACAATGAGCAGTTCTTC	CASGLTGSSYNEQFF
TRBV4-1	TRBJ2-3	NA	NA	TGCGCCAGCAGCCAAGGAGGTCCAGATACGCAGTATTTT	CASSQGGPDTQYF
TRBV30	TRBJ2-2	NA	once	TGTGCCTGGAAGCGGGCGAACACCGGGGAGCTGTTTTTT	CAWKRANTGELFF
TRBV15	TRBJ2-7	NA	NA	TGTGCCACCAGCAGAGAACAGGACAGAGCCGAGCAGTACTTC	CATSREQDRAEQYF
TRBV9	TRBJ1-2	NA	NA	TGTGCCAGCAGCCACTCCGGGACTAACTATGGCTACACCTTC	CASSHSGTNYGYTF
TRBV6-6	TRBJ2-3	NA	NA	TGTGCCATCAAAAAAGGAGATACGCAGTATTTT	CAIKKGDTQYF
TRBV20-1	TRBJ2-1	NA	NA	TGCAGTGCTCTGGGGCAGGTTAACAATGAGCAGTTCTTC	CSALGQVNNEQFF
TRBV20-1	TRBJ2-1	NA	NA	TGCAGTGCTATAGGCCTAGTGGAGCGTGAGCAGTTCTTC	CSAIGLVEREQFF
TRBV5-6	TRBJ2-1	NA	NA	TGTGCCAGCAGCTTAGGCAGTCACAATGAGCAGTTCTTC	CASSLGSHNEQFF
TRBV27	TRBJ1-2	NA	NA	TGTGCCAGCAGTTTAAGTATCCAGGGAGTTCATGGCTACACCTTC	CASSLSIQGVHGYTF
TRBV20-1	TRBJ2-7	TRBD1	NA	TGCAGTGCTAGTGGGGACAGTGCCTACGAGCAGTACTTC	CSASGDSAYEQYF
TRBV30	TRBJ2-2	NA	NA	TGTGCCTGGAGGGACAGCGCGAACACCGGGGAGCTGTTTTTT	CAWRDSANTGELFF
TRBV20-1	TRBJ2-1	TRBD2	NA	TGCAGTGCCCCGGGACTAGCGGGAGTCAATGAGCAGTTCTTC	CSAPGLAGVNEQFF
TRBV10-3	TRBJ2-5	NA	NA	TGTGCCATCAGTGAGTACGGCCAAGAGACCCAGTACTTC	CAISEYGQETQYF
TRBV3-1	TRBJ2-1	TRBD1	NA	TGTGCCAGCAGCCAAGGACAGGGGGCTTACAATGAGCAGTTCTTC	CASSQGQGAYNEQFF
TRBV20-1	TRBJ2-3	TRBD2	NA	TGCAGTGCAACGACTAGCGGGAGGTTCCCTAGCACAGATACGCAGTATTTT	CSATTSGRFPSTDTQYF
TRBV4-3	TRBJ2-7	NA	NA	TGCGCCAGCAGCCAAGCACCAGGGGACTACTACGAGCAGTACTTC	CASSQAPGDYYEQYF
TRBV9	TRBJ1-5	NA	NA	TGTGCCAGCAGCCTTACAGATTTAGAGCCCCAGCATTTT	CASSLTDLEPQHF
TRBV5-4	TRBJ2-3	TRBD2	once	TGTGCCAGCAGCTTGAGCGGGGGCACCCCAGATACGCAGTATTTT	CASSLSGGTPDTQYF
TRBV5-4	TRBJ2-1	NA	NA	TGTGCCAGCAGCTTGGATTTGGCGTCTGGGCAGTTCTTC	CASSLDLASGQFF
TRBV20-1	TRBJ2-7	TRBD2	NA	TGCAGTGCTGACTCCGGGACTAGCGGCTACGAGCAGTACTTC	CSADSGTSGYEQYF
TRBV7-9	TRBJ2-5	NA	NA	TGTGCCAGCAGCCGTCTTGTGTCAGGGGCCCGGGAGACCCAGTACTTC	CASSRLVSGARETQYF
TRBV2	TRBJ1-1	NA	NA	TGTGCCAGCAGTGACCCGGTTTACACTGAAGCTTTCTTT	CASSDPVYTEAFF
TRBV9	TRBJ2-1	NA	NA	TGTGCCAGCAGCGTCCGCGACAATGAGCAGTTCTTC	CASSVRDNEQFF
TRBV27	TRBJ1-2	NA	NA	TGTGCCAGCAGTTTTGCACTCCCAGGGGTGCCCTATGGCTACACCTTC	CASSFALPGVPYGYTF
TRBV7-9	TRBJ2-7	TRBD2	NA	TGTGCCAGCAGTTCCACTAGCGGGAGCTTCTACGAGCAGTACTTC	CASSSTSGSFYEQYF
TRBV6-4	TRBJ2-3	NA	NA	TGTGCCAGCAGTGAGGCCCCGACAGGCACAGATACGCAGTATTTT	CASSEAPTGTDTQYF
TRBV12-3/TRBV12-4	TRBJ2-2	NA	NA	TGTGCCAGCAGTGACCCGGGACGCTCCGGGGAGCTGTTTTTT	CASSDPGRSGELFF
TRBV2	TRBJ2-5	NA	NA	TGTGCCAGCAGGGGTAGCGGACCCCCTCCCAGGGAGACCCAGTACTTC	CASRGSGPPPRETQYF
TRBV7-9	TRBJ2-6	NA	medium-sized	TGTGCCAGCAGCTTAATCGGTCGCTCTGGGGCCAACGTCCTGACTTTC	CASSLIGRSGANVLTF
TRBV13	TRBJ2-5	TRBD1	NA	TGTGCCAGCAGCCAAGGACAGGGGGCCTCCCAAGAGACCCAGTACTTC	CASSQGQGASQETQYF
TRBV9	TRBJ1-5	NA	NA	TGTGCCAGCAGCCTTCAGGGCAAGGGCAATCAGCCCCAGCATTTT	CASSLQGKGNQPQHF
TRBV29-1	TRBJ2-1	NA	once	TGCAGCGTTGAATCGTTTGACAATGAGCAGTTCTTC	CSVESFDNEQFF
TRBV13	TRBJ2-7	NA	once	TGTGCCAGCAGCTCATCGACGGATCGCTACGAGCAGTACTTC	CASSSSTDRYEQYF
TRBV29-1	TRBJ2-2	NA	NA	TGCAGCGTTGCCCCCGACAGCCTAATAGCGAACACCGGGGAGCTGTTTTTT	CSVAPDSLIANTGELFF